This T cell receptor (beta chain) was recorded in a study of Graves' ophthalmopathy and Graves' hyperthyroidism. Across the study: Samples of peripheral blood were obtained at initial diagnosis, prior to treatment of any kind.

Study conclusions and caveats: Among thyroid clonotypes expanded above 0.001 frequency, most also appeared in blood.

The PBMCs had their origin in 7.5 to 10 ml of fresh peripheral blood. The sample holds many counts of this clonotype. Antigen specificity is unknown. There are 17 residues in the CDR3. Trimming took off 1 base at V and 0 bases at J, with 10 bases between the two ends. Germline V gives CDR1 LGHNA, CDR2 YSLEER. RNA transcripts provided the template for amplifying TCR beta CDR3 regions. Second-round multiplex PCR came after a first-round RT-PCR that employed HTBI primers. Each CDR3 protein is one row after TCRdb ran MiXCR on the multiplex PCR reads. The sample lists some 390,000 distinct CDR3 sequences; about a sixth were seen once.

The sample comprised peripheral blood. This sequence was found in a woman under 30 with Graves' ophthalmopathy. The gene calls are TRBV4-3 and TRBJ1-6; D might be TRBD1 (5 bases). The CDR3 reads CASSQAGRSSYNSPLHF. The CDR3 region has the DNA TGCGCCAGCAGCCAAGCGGGACGCTCCTCCTATAATTCACCCCTCCACTTT.